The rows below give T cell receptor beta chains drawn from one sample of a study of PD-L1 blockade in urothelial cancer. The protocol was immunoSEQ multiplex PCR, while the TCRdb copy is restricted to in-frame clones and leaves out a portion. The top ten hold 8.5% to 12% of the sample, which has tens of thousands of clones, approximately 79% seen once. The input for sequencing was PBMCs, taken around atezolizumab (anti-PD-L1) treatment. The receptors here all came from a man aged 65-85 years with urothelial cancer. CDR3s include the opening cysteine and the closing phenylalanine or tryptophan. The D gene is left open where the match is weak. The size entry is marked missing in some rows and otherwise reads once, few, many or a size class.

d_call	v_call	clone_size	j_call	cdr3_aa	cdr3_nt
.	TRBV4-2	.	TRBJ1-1	CASSQETGNTEAFF	TGTGCCAGCAGCCAAGAGACGGGGAACACTGAAGCTTTCTTT
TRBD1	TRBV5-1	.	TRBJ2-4	CASRSSGGAENIQYF	TGCGCCAGCAGATCCTCAGGGGGCGCGGAGAACATTCAGTACTTC
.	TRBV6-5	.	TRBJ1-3	CASSDIISGNTIYF	TGTGCCAGCAGTGACATCATCTCTGGAAACACCATATATTTT
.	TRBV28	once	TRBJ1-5	CASIGGFGQPQHF	TGTGCCAGCATTGGGGGGTTTGGTCAGCCCCAGCATTTT
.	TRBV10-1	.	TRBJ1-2	CASSRAPNYGYTF	TGCGCCAGCAGTCGAGCCCCTAACTATGGCTACACCTTC
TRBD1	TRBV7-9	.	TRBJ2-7	CASSPSGTGAYEQYF	TGTGCCAGCAGCCCCTCCGGGACAGGGGCCTACGAGCAGTACTTC
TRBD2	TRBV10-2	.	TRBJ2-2	CASMSGLAGLYGELFF	TGCGCCAGCATGAGCGGACTAGCGGGACTCTACGGGGAGCTGTTTTTT
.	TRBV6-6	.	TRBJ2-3	CASSYSLGSGADTQYF	TGTGCCAGCAGTTACTCGTTAGGGAGTGGAGCAGATACGCAGTATTTT
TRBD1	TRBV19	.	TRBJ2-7	CASSSTGPTYEQYF	TGTGCCAGTAGTTCGACAGGGCCCACCTACGAGCAGTACTTC
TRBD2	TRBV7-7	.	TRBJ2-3	CASSSRTSGKTDTQYF	TGTGCTAGCAGCTCGAGGACTAGCGGGAAAACAGATACGCAGTATTTT
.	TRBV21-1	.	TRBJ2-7	CASSKGGGRGYEQYF	TGTGCCAGCAGCAAAGGAGGCGGGAGGGGCTACGAGCAGTACTTC
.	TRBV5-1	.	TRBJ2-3	CASIGTDTQYF	TGCGCCAGCATCGGCACAGATACGCAGTATTTT
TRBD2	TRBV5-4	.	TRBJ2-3	CASSLVLGRSLKDTQYF	TGTGCCAGCAGCTTGGTTCTCGGGAGGTCGTTGAAAGATACGCAGTATTTT
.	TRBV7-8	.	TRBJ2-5	CASSLEGPGKETQYF	TGTGCCAGCAGCTTAGAGGGCCCGGGGAAAGAGACCCAGTACTTC
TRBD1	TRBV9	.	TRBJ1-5	CASSEGQGTGGNQPQHF	TGTGCCAGCAGCGAGGGGCAGGGGACAGGGGGGAATCAGCCCCAGCATTTT
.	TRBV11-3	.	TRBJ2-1	CASRGQGNEQFF	TGTGCCAGCAGAGGGCAGGGAAATGAGCAGTTCTTC
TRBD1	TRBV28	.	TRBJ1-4	CASSIEDRGFIGNEKLFF	TGTGCCAGCAGCATCGAAGACAGGGGGTTTATCGGTAATGAAAAACTGTTTTTT
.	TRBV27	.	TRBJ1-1	CASSLSIRGTEAFF	TGTGCCAGCAGTTTATCGATCAGAGGCACTGAAGCTTTCTTT
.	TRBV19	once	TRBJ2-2	CASSIAWGEGELFF	TGTGCCAGTAGTATCGCCTGGGGAGAGGGGGAGCTGTTTTTT
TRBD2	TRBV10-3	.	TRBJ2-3	CAISLTGLERTDTQYF	TGTGCCATCAGTTTGACGGGACTAGAGAGGACAGATACGCAGTATTTT
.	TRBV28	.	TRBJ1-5	CASLSGNQPQHF	TGTGCCAGCCTTAGTGGCAATCAGCCCCAGCATTTT
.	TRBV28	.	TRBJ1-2	CASRDRANYGYTF	TGTGCCAGCAGGGACAGAGCTAACTATGGCTACACCTTC
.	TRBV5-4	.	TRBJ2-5	CASSSVAHQETQYF	TGTGCCAGCAGCTCCGTAGCCCACCAAGAGACCCAGTACTTC
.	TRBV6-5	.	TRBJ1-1	CASSYLGGDTEAFF	TGTGCCAGCAGTTACCTAGGGGGGGACACTGAAGCTTTCTTT
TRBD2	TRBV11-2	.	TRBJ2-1	CASSSLRASGNNEQFF	TGTGCCAGCAGCTCCCTCAGGGCTAGCGGGAACAATGAGCAGTTCTTC
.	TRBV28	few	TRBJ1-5	CASSSTGHSQHF	TGTGCCAGCAGCTCAACAGGTCATAGCCAGCATTTT
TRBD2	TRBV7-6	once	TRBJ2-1	CASSSQSLAGGLAGEQFF	TGTGCCAGCAGCTCGCAGTCCCTAGCGGGAGGGTTGGCGGGGGAGCAGTTCTTC
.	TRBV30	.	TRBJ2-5	CAWTTGQNQETQYF	TGTGCCTGGACAACTGGACAGAACCAAGAGACCCAGTACTTC
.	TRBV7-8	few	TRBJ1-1	CASSFPKGGAEWNTEAFF	TGTGCCAGCAGCTTCCCAAAGGGGGGGGCTGAGTGGAACACTGAAGCTTTCTTT
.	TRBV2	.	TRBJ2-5	CASRMTRGGETQYF	TGTGCCAGCAGGATGACTAGAGGCGGTGAGACCCAGTACTTC
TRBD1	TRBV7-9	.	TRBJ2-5	CASSSLTGTGVAETQYF	TGTGCCAGCAGCTCCCTTACCGGGACAGGGGTTGCAGAGACCCAGTACTTC
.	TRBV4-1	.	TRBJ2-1	CASSQEGAVGGEQFF	TGCGCCAGCAGCCAAGAGGGGGCAGTTGGGGGTGAGCAGTTCTTC
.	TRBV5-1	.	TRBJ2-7	CASSLARGIDEQYF	TGCGCCAGCAGCTTGGCGAGGGGGATCGACGAGCAGTACTTC
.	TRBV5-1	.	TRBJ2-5	CASSLEQGRGGPQETQYF	TGCGCCAGCAGCTTGGAACAGGGTAGAGGCGGTCCCCAAGAGACCCAGTACTTC
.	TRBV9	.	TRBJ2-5	CASSFRGRGGETQYF	TGTGCCAGCAGCTTTAGGGGGCGAGGGGGGGAGACCCAGTACTTC
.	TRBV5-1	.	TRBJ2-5	CASSLAQGKETQYF	TGCGCCAGCAGCTTGGCTCAGGGGAAAGAGACCCAGTACTTC
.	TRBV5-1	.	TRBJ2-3	CASSLRHRLTDTQYF	TGCGCCAGCAGCTTAAGACACCGCCTCACAGATACGCAGTATTTT
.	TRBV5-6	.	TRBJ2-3	CASSPSLMRGTDTQYF	TGTGCCAGCAGCCCGAGCCTTATGCGGGGCACAGATACGCAGTATTTT
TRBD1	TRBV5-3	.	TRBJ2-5	CARSLSDRVGETQYF	TGTGCCAGAAGCTTATCCGACAGGGTGGGAGAGACCCAGTACTTC
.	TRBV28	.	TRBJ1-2	CASSLWEGRSANYGYTF	TGTGCCAGCAGTTTATGGGAGGGGCGGTCGGCTAACTATGGCTACACCTTC
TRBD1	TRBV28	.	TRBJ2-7	CASSFGQGPIYEQYF	TGTGCCAGCAGTTTCGGACAGGGGCCTATATACGAGCAGTACTTC
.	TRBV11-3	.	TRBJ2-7	CASSPGPDSSYEQYF	TGTGCCAGCAGCCCAGGGCCGGACAGTTCCTACGAGCAGTACTTC
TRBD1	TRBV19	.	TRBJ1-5	CASSGQGGNQPQHF	TGTGCCAGTAGCGGACAGGGAGGCAATCAGCCCCAGCATTTT
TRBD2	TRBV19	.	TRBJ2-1	CASSNAYSGFSYNEQFF	TGTGCCAGTAGTAACGCCTATAGCGGGTTCTCCTACAATGAGCAGTTCTTC
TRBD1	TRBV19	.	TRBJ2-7	CASSIGTEISYEQYF	TGTGCCAGTAGTATCGGGACAGAGATCTCCTACGAGCAGTACTTC
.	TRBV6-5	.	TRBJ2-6	CASSYPRVPNVLTF	TGTGCCAGCAGTTATCCCAGGGTACCCAACGTCCTGACTTTC
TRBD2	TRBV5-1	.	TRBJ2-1	CASSLGDYPSSYNEQFF	TGCGCCAGCAGCTTGGGGGACTACCCGAGCTCCTACAATGAGCAGTTCTTC
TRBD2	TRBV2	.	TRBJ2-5	CASGGSGTWKTQYF	TGTGCCAGTGGGGGTAGCGGGACGTGGAAGACCCAGTACTTC
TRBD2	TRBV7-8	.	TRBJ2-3	CASSSSGTDTQYF	TGTGCCAGCAGTTCTAGCGGGACGGATACGCAGTATTTT
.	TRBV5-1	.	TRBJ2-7	CASSLGAGISYEQYF	TGCGCCAGCAGCTTGGGGGCAGGGATCTCCTACGAGCAGTACTTC
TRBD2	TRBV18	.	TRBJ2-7	CASSPTASGGSGEQYF	TGTGCCAGCTCACCAACAGCTAGCGGGGGGTCCGGGGAGCAGTACTTC
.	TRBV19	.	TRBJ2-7	CASSMSYQSYEQYF	TGTGCCAGTAGTATGTCGTACCAGTCTTACGAGCAGTACTTC
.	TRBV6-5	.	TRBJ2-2	CASSYSGGNGELFF	TGTGCCAGCAGTTACTCCGGGGGAAACGGGGAGCTGTTTTTT
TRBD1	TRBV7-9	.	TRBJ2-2	CASSLMGQGRNTGELFF	TGTGCCAGCAGCTTGATGGGACAGGGCCGGAACACCGGGGAGCTGTTTTTT